The rows below give T cell receptor beta chains drawn from one sample of a study of blood T cell repertoires in COVID-19. Here immunoSEQ multiplex PCR was the method, and the copy in TCRdb shows in-frame clones only, minus some. The profile shows about 310,000 clones, around 87% of them singletons. Sequenced material: peripheral blood. These receptor sequences come from a woman between 45 and 60 years old who had recovered from COVID-19. Each CDR3 is given without its conserved first and last residue. The order of the fields is V gene, clone size, CDR3 protein. Where a row states a size, it is once, few, many or the class of an expanded clone; other rows omit it.

TRBV6-6,NA,ASSYSTGRGDEQY
TRBV12-3/TRBV12-4,NA,ASSVSGDSPLH
TRBV6-9,NA,ASSYLDKNQPQH
TRBV6-1,NA,ASSETGYFGYT
TRBV6-1,NA,ASSEGRGPFYSNQPQH
TRBV5-1,NA,ASRRGRDTSYEQY
TRBV7-8,NA,ASSLAMGQTLH
TRBV13,NA,ASSLARDEQY
TRBV9,NA,ASSVLAESSYNEQF
TRBV19,NA,ASSFTSGGADTQY
TRBV5-1,NA,ASHLGDRDNYEQY
TRBV4-3,NA,ASSQDGNRGYGYT
TRBV10-3,NA,AVAGDNGGELF
TRBV30,NA,AWSPGANYGYT
TRBV10-1,few,ASSESNRVREQY
TRBV7-2,NA,ASSPAPLGGYYGYT
TRBV6-5,NA,ASTLRGGARRAF
TRBV10-3,NA,AISERKEQEAQY
TRBV6-4,NA,ASSTGTSGTDTQY
TRBV7-9,few,ASSFTSAYEQY
TRBV4-2,few,ASSLGTAMH
TRBV28,NA,ASSLGGQTEAF